These 15 T cell receptor beta chains originate from one sample sequenced in a study of cytomegalovirus exposure and HLA in healthy donors. The PCR had 60 Vbeta and 13 Jbeta primers. The table came from immunoSEQ multiplex PCR; TCRdb's copy has only in-frame clones and leaves some out. The sample has approximately 99,000 clones; around 72% are singletons. Sequenced material: PBMCs. Receptor source: a man aged 40-55 years in good health and CMV-seronegative.

The J gene is TRBJ2-7, the V gene TRBV27; 8 nucleotides agree with TRBD2. With 4 bases clipped from V and 6 bases from J, the junction kept 17 bases outside the gene matches. The CDR3 is 17 residues long. Germline V lookup: CDR1 MNHEY, CDR2 SMNVEV (reference sequence). CDR3: CASSSYRGGRGGVEQYF. DNA for the CDR3: TGTGCCAGCAGTTCTTACCGCGGGGGGCGGGGAGGGGTCGAGCAGTACTTC.

The rearrangement joins TRBV19 to TRBJ1-5, with a weak D call TRBD1 (5 bases). V was pared by 6 bases and J by 0 bases, with 15 bases between. The CDR3 covers 16 residues. The germline CDR1 and CDR2 sequences are LNHDA and SQIVND (reference sequence). This CDR3 is CASRMGGYDSNQPQHF. The CDR3 DNA reads as TGTGCCAGTAGGATGGGGGGTTACGATAGCAATCAGCCCCAGCATTTT.

This clone was seen more than once but under ten times. This chain uses TRBV29-1 with TRBJ2-3; TRBD2 might be the D (5 bases). Trimming shortened V by 6 bases and J by 1 base, and 8 bases separated the two germline ends. Looked up from germline, CDR1 is SQVTM and CDR2 is ANQGSEA. The CDR3 runs to 12 residues. The CDR3, as DNA: TGCAGCGTAACGGAGGGCACAGATACGCAGTATTTT. The encoded protein is CSVTEGTDTQYF.

The V call is TRBV5-4, the J call TRBJ2-3, with TRBD2 as a possible D gene (7 bases). Germline-derived CDR1 and CDR2 are SGHNT and YYREEE (reference sequence). The CDR3 is made up of 20 amino acids. V gave up 4 bases and J gave up 1 base, with 28 bases separating them. The CDR3 region has the DNA TGTGCCAGCAGCAACGGAGGGGGTTGGTTGGGGGGGGTCGGCACAGATACGCAGTATTTT. Its protein is CASSNGGGWLGGVGTDTQYF.

This chain joins TRBV10-3 and TRBJ1-4, with D unclear. CDR1 and CDR2 from the germline V gene are ENHRY and SYGVKD. V lost 0 bases and J lost 4, with 3 bases in between. This CDR3 is 13 amino acids long. This CDR3 is CAISESLNEKLFF. The CDR3 coding sequence is TGTGCCATCAGTGAGTCTCTTAATGAAAAACTGTTTTTT.

The V call is TRBV5-1, the J call TRBJ1-3; possible D gene TRBD1, 5 bases. Trimming removed 1 base from V and 7 bases from J, with 12 bases in between. This CDR3 is built from 14 residues. From germline, CDR1 is SGHRS and CDR2 YFSETQ. CDR3 nucleotide sequence: TGCGCCAGCAGCTTGTCTCAGGGTGGTAACACCATATATTTT. Amino acid sequence: CASSLSQGGNTIYF.

The DNA of the CDR3 is TGTGCCAGCAGTGAAACTAGCGGGGGGCCAGATACGCAGTATTTT. Amino acids: CASSETSGGPDTQYF. The V and J genes are TRBV6-1 and TRBJ2-3, with TRBD2 identical over 12 bases. Germline CDR1 and CDR2: MNHNS and SASEGT. The CDR3 covers 15 residues. V lost 2 bases, J lost 4 bases, and 1 base stayed unmatched.

The chain has TRBV2 and TRBJ1-6; no clear D. The CDR3 contains 15 residues. Germline V lookup: CDR1 SNHLY, CDR2 FYNNEI. Trimming removed 8 bases at V and 7 bases at J, with 18 bases between. The CDR3 DNA reads TGTGCCAGCGACCCCAGGTGGGTCGAGAATTCACCCCTCCACTTT. Protein product: CASDPRWVENSPLHF.

V gene TRBV6-6 combines with J gene TRBJ2-2, with 9 nucleotides matching TRBD1. The CDR3 is 15 amino acids. From germline, CDR1 is MNHNY and CDR2 SVGAGI (reference sequence). V lost 2 bases to trimming and J lost 4 bases; unmatched junction nucleotides: 2. CDR3 sequence (DNA): TGTGCCAGCAGTTACCCGGGACAGGGCACCGGGGAGCTGTTTTTT. It codes for CASSYPGQGTGELFF.

The chain uses TRBV27 and TRBJ2-5; D is perhaps TRBD2 (6 bases). The CDR3 loop spans 14 amino acids. Trimming removed 4 bases at V and 5 bases at J, with 14 bases between. Germline CDR1 reads MNHEY; CDR2 reads SMNVEV (reference sequence). The CDR3 bases are TGTGCCAGCAGTTCAATTGGGGGGTGGGAGACCCAGTACTTC. Residues: CASSSIGGWETQYF.

This sequence joins TRBV28 and TRBJ2-3, with a tentative D call TRBD1 (6 bases). The CDR3 has 17 amino acids. The V gene lost 6 bases and the J gene lost 6 bases, with 25 bases spanning the gap. Germline V CDR1 and CDR2: MDHEN, SYDVKM. The CDR3, as DNA: TGTGCCAGCAGACCCCACCTCCGGACAGAAAAGGGGGATACGCAGTATTTT. It specifies CASRPHLRTEKGDTQYF.

The chain joins TRBV5-1 to TRBJ2-1; TRBD1 might be the D (6 bases). The V gene lost 1 base and the J gene lost 7 bases, with 15 bases spanning the gap. Germline lookup yields CDR1 SGHRS and CDR2 YFSETQ. The CDR3 length is 15 residues. CDR3 in DNA: TGCGCCAGCAGCTTGCGGACAGAGGGGTGGAATGAGCAGTTCTTC. The encoded protein is CASSLRTEGWNEQFF.

The chain links TRBV27 to TRBJ2-3; D not certain. Germline V CDR1 and CDR2: MNHEY, SMNVEV (reference sequence). V gave up 8 bases and J gave up 0 bases, with 12 bases separating them. The CDR3 is 14 amino acids. The CDR3 loop reads CASAPGHSTDTQYF. CDR3 DNA: TGTGCCAGCGCCCCTGGGCACAGCACAGATACGCAGTATTTT.

The genes are TRBV2 and TRBJ2-7; D uncertain. V was clipped by 3 bases and J by 6 bases, with 15 bases between them. CDR1 SNHLY and CDR2 FYNNEI come from the germline V gene. The CDR3 consists of 14 residues. The chain's CDR3 is CASSDYGVASEQYF. The CDR3 nucleotides read TGTGCCAGCAGTGACTATGGAGTCGCCTCCGAGCAGTACTTC. Variable domain in full (rest from reference TRBV2 and TRBJ2-7): EPEVTQTPSHQVTQMGQEVILRCVPISNHLYFYWYRQILGQKVEFLVSFYNNEISEKSEIFDDQFSVERPDGSNFTLKIRSTKLEDSAMYFCASSDYGVASEQYFGPGTRLTVT.

The chain has TRBV29-1 and TRBJ1-4; tentative D call: TRBD1 (5 bases). Germline V CDR1 and CDR2: SQVTM, ANQGSEA. The CDR3 sequence is 13 residues long. V was trimmed by 5 bases and J by 0 bases, leaving 7 bases between them. CDR3 residues: CSVRTPTNEKLFF. The CDR3 region has the DNA TGCAGCGTTCGGACACCAACTAATGAAAAACTGTTTTTT. The variable domain in full, completed from reference TRBV29-1 and TRBJ1-4, reads SAVISQKPSRDICQRGTSLTIQCQVDSQVTMMFWYRQQPGQSLTLIATANQGSEATYESGFVIDKFPISRPNLTFSTLTVSNMSPEDSSIYLCSVRTPTNEKLFFGSGTQLSVL.